This TCR beta chain came from a study of T cell clones after liver transplantation. Study-wide results and limits: These preliminary findings come from unstandardized post-transplant sampling times.

The assay was immunoSEQ multiplex PCR, and TCRdb's table has in-frame clones only and misses some. This table has 900 to 1,500 clones, 40% to 65% appearing once. Concerning this clone: Its antigen is not known.

Proliferating CFSE-low MLR cells were sequenced to define alloreactive TCRbeta sequences. Graft donor PBMCs, splenocytes, lymph-node cells, or third-party PBMCs stimulated pre-transplant recipient cells. Germline trimming cut 4 bases from V and 9 bases from J; bases unmatched to any gene: 6. Germline lookup yields CDR1 MDHEN and CDR2 SYDVKM. The CDR3 contains 14 residues. Sample: CD4+ T cells from cultured PBMCs. This sequence originates from a human patient who received a liver transplant. Certain T cells may be donor cells from the graft. The chain recombines TRBV28 with TRBJ1-6; 7 nucleotides line up with TRBD1. CDR3 loop: CASSSPQGGSPLHF. The CDR3 DNA sequence: TGTGCCAGCAGTTCCCCGCAGGGGGGTTCACCCCTCCACTTT.